The 32 T cell receptor beta chains below all came from one sample that was sequenced in a study of OX40 agonist ivuxolimab in advanced cancers. TCRdb's copy holds only in-frame clones and misses some; the assay was immunoSEQ multiplex PCR. Of 62,000 or so clones in the sample, about 89% are singletons; the top ten hold less than 6%. This specimen was CD4+ or CD8+ T cells sorted from blood, taken in a trial of the OX40 agonist ivuxolimab. Receptors were obtained from an adult with an advanced solid tumor such as melanoma, head and neck, liver or kidney cancer.

The chain has TRBV7-2 and TRBJ2-1; no definite D call. V lost 5 bases to trimming and J lost 7 bases, with 12 bases between them. CDR1 and CDR2 (germline): SGHTA, FQGNSA. This CDR3 comprises 13 residues. As DNA, the CDR3 is TGTGCCAGCAGCCCACCGGGCTTGAATGAGCAGTTCTTC. It codes for CASSPPGLNEQFF.

This clone has only a few counts. This chain uses TRBV28 with TRBJ2-1; 11 nucleotides align to TRBD2. Germline trimming cut 6 bases from V and 6 bases from J; bases unmatched to any gene: 13. CDR1 is MDHEN and CDR2 is SYDVKM in the germline V gene. The CDR3 length is 17 residues. For the CDR3, the DNA is TGTGCCAGCAGATTCCTCGGACTAGCGGGCCAGAGCAATGAGCAGTTCTTC. It yields the protein CASRFLGLAGQSNEQFF.

CDR3 loop: CASSLGLASPYEQYF. The CDR3 coding sequence is TGCGCCAGCAGCCTGGGACTAGCTTCTCCCTACGAGCAGTACTTC. The rearrangement uses TRBV5-1 and TRBJ2-7, with 9 positions matching TRBD2. Germline V gene lookup returns CDR1 SGHRS and CDR2 YFSETQ. This CDR3 is built from 15 residues. V dropped 4 bases and J dropped 2; count of bases not matched to a gene: 7.

This chain connects TRBV7-9 to TRBJ1-5, with D possibly TRBD1 on 5 matching bases. Trimming shortened V by 5 bases and J by 7 bases, and 9 bases separated the two germline ends. Germline assignment: CDR1 SEHNR and CDR2 FQNEAQ (reference sequence). CDR3 size: 12 residues. The CDR3 loop is CASSIQGQPQHF. The CDR3 DNA reads as TGTGCCAGCAGCATCCAGGGACAGCCCCAGCATTTT.

V is TRBV29-1 and J is TRBJ1-1, with D tentatively TRBD1 (6 bases). The CDR3 has 12 amino acids. Trimming left V 6 bases short and J 2 bases short, with 10 bases between. Germline V CDR1 and CDR2: SQVTM, ANQGSEA. The CDR3 region is CSVRQANTEAFF. The CDR3 DNA reads as TGCAGCGTGCGACAGGCAAACACTGAAGCTTTCTTT.

This chain uses TRBV29-1 with TRBJ1-2; D is unresolved. The ends were cut back, 6 bases at V and 1 base at J, with 9 bases in the middle. The CDR3 is made up of 12 amino acids. CDR1 SQVTM and CDR2 ANQGSEA come from the germline V gene. The CDR3 coding sequence is TGCAGCGTAGATTGGGTTAACTATGGCTACACCTTC. It encodes CSVDWVNYGYTF. Together with reference TRBV29-1 and TRBJ1-2, the CDR3 gives the full variable domain: SAVISQKPSRDICQRGTSLTIQCQVDSQVTMMFWYRQQPGQSLTLIATANQGSEATYESGFVIDKFPISRPNLTFSTLTVSNMSPEDSSIYLCSVDWVNYGYTFGSGTRLTVV.

The gene calls are TRBV5-8 and TRBJ1-5; D ambiguous. The CDR3 has 16 residues. V lost 0 bases and J 6 bases, leaving 16 bases between the germline ends. Germline values: CDR1 SGHTS, CDR2 YDEGEE. In DNA form, the CDR3 reads TGTGCCAGCAGCTTGGGAGCTGGACGAGGAGGTCAGCCCCAGCATTTT. Protein: CASSLGAGRGGQPQHF.

The chain employs TRBV11-2 and TRBJ2-7; TRBD1 agrees at 8 bases. The CDR3 totals 17 residues. The V gene's germline CDR1 is SGHAT and CDR2 FQNNGV. V was clipped by 0 bases and J by 2 bases; unmatched bases: 9. CDR3 DNA: TGTGCCAGCAGCTTAGATAGGCCCCCCAGGGGGCCCTACGAGCAGTACTTC. Its translation is CASSLDRPPRGPYEQYF.

The chain is built from TRBV7-9 and TRBJ1-2; TRBD1 agrees at 8 bases. The CDR3 totals 12 residues. Germline CDR1 reads SEHNR; CDR2 reads FQNEAQ (reference sequence). The V gene end was trimmed by 6 bases and the J gene end by 7 bases; junction bases not matched to a gene: 4. The CDR3 DNA reads TGTGCCAGCAGGGGACAGGCCGCTGGCTACACCTTC. It is translated as CASRGQAAGYTF. Full variable domain (outside the CDR3, taken from reference TRBV7-9 and TRBJ1-2): DTGVSQNPRHKITKRGQNVTFRCDPISEHNRLYWYRQTLGQGPEFLTYFQNEAQLEKSRLLSDRFSAERPKGSFSTLEIQRTEQGDSAMYLCASRGQAAGYTFGSGTRLTVV.

The genes are TRBV19 and TRBJ1-5; D not resolved. The CDR3 extends over 16 amino acids. The V end was cut by 0 bases, the J end by 6 bases, with 15 bases between. The germline gives CDR1 LNHDA, CDR2 SQIVND (reference sequence). In DNA form, the CDR3 reads TGTGCCAGTAGTATAGATAATAGTGGGAGCCGTCAGCCCCAGCATTTT. Protein: CASSIDNSGSRQPQHF.

The chain employs TRBV4-1 and TRBJ2-7, with D unresolved. The germline CDR1 and CDR2 sequences are MGHRA and YSYEKL. V dropped 4 bases and J dropped 0 bases, with 16 bases sitting between them. CDR3 size: 16 residues. The CDR3: CASSRTLDRPSYEQYF. DNA for the CDR3: TGCGCCAGCAGCCGCACCCTTGACCGCCCCTCCTACGAGCAGTACTTC.

The rearrangement joins TRBV28 to TRBJ1-5; TRBD1 is a possible D gene (6 bases). CDR3 length equals 15 residues. Trimming stripped 6 bases from V and 6 bases from J, with 18 bases between. The germline gives CDR1 MDHEN, CDR2 SYDVKM. The DNA for the CDR3 is TGTGCCAGCAGGCCTCGGGGGGCGTTTGGTCAGCCCCAGCATTTT. Its translation: CASRPRGAFGQPQHF.

A single count supports this clone. This rearrangement joins TRBV2 to TRBJ1-5; no definite D call. Trimming took 1 base from V and 2 from J, leaving 9 bases between them. CDR1 and CDR2 (germline): SNHLY, FYNNEI. The CDR3 runs 15 residues. The CDR3 sequence is CASSEGAIGNQPQHF. CDR3 bases: TGTGCCAGCAGTGAAGGGGCGATCGGCAATCAGCCCCAGCATTTT. Filled out from reference TRBV2 and TRBJ1-5, the complete variable domain reads EPEVTQTPSHQVTQMGQEVILRCVPISNHLYFYWYRQILGQKVEFLVSFYNNEISEKSEIFDDQFSVERPDGSNFTLKIRSTKLEDSAMYFCASSEGAIGNQPQHFGDGTRLSIL.

The rearrangement uses TRBV28 and TRBJ1-5; 8 nucleotides align to TRBD1. Trimming at V came to 2 bases and at J to 6 bases, leaving 18 bases not matched to a gene. The CDR3 spans 19 residues. The germline CDR1 and CDR2 sequences are MDHEN and SYDVKM. The CDR3 loop is CASSLQGTGHGTRGQPQHF. The CDR3 DNA reads as TGTGCCAGCAGTTTACAAGGGACAGGACACGGAACCCGAGGTCAGCCCCAGCATTTT. Combining the CDR3 with reference TRBV28 and TRBJ1-5 gives the whole variable domain DVKVTQSSRYLVKRTGEKVFLECVQDMDHENMFWYRQDPGLGLRLIYFSYDVKMKEKGDIPEGYSVSREKKERFSLILESASTNQTSMYLCASSLQGTGHGTRGQPQHFGDGTRLSIL.

The CDR3 DNA sequence: TGTGCCAGTAGTACAGGGGGCTCGGCCGGGGAGCTGTTTTTT. It translates to CASSTGGSAGELFF. The J gene is TRBJ2-2, the V gene TRBV19; 8 bases are a match to TRBD1. CDR1 and CDR2 from the germline V gene are LNHDA and SQIVND (reference sequence). The CDR3 runs to 14 residues. V shed 4 bases, J shed 6 bases, and the junction held 4 bases outside the gene matches.

This sequence joins TRBV6-1 and TRBJ1-5, with 10 bases fitting TRBD1. The CDR3 is 15 residues long. The germline V gene encodes CDR1 MNHNS and CDR2 SASEGT. Trimming removed 5 bases from V and 3 bases from J; junction bases left unmatched: 4. CDR3 in DNA: TGTGCCAGCAGTTGGACAGGGGGTTACAATCAGCCCCAGCATTTT. Its translation: CASSWTGGYNQPQHF.

The chain uses TRBV5-1 and TRBJ2-2; D may be TRBD2 (7 bases). This CDR3 comprises 15 residues. Trimming removed 5 bases from V and 7 bases from J, with 18 bases in between. CDR1 SGHRS and CDR2 YFSETQ come from the germline V gene. As DNA, the CDR3 is TGCGCCAGCAGGATTGGCGGGGGCTTAGGCGGGGAGCTGTTTTTT. It specifies CASRIGGGLGGELFF.

The count of this clone is one. The chain carries TRBV5-1 and TRBJ2-7; weak D call: TRBD2 (6 bases). The CDR3 runs 13 residues. Germline loops: CDR1 SGHRS, CDR2 YFSETQ. V lost 4 bases, J lost 4 bases, and 12 bases lay in between. DNA for the CDR3: TGCGCCAGCAGCCCTACGGGGGTATACGAGCAGTACTTC. It encodes CASSPTGVYEQYF.

The genes are TRBV19 and TRBJ1-1; the D gene is possibly TRBD1 (6 bases). CDR3 length: 15 amino acids. In germline, CDR1 is LNHDA, CDR2 SQIVND (reference sequence). Trimming shortened V by 7 bases and J by 2 bases, and 17 bases separated the two germline ends. The CDR3 nucleotides read TGTGCCAGTATGGGGGGTCGGGGGCGAAACACTGAAGCTTTCTTT. Its translation is CASMGGRGRNTEAFF.

The chain couples TRBV29-1 to TRBJ1-5, with TRBD1 matching 9 bases. This CDR3 has 14 residues. V was clipped by 7 bases and J by 1 base; unmatched bases: 5. CDR1 SQVTM and CDR2 ANQGSEA come from the germline V gene. The chain's CDR3 is CSAATGGSNQPQHF. In nucleotides, the CDR3 is TGCAGCGCCGCGACAGGGGGAAGCAATCAGCCCCAGCATTTT.

The chain carries TRBV19 and TRBJ2-3; TRBD2 matches at 15 bases. V lost 4 bases and J lost 5; bases outside the gene matches: 1. This CDR3 spans 15 amino acids. CDR1 LNHDA and CDR2 SQIVND come from the germline V gene (reference sequence). CDR3 sequence: CASSRTSGRVDTQYF. The CDR3, as DNA: TGTGCCAGTAGTAGGACTAGCGGGAGGGTAGATACGCAGTATTTT.

This rearrangement joins TRBV2 to TRBJ2-7, with 8 bases fitting TRBD1. The V and J ends lost 1 base and 4 bases, in that order; junction bases with no gene match: 3. Germline values: CDR1 SNHLY, CDR2 FYNNEI. CDR3 size: 14 residues. The CDR3 DNA is TGTGCCAGCAGTGAAGGGACAGGGCCGTACGAGCAGTACTTC. Protein: CASSEGTGPYEQYF.

V is TRBV5-8 and J is TRBJ1-5; weak D call: TRBD1 (6 bases). V lost 2 bases, J lost 3 bases, and 15 bases lay in between. The germline CDR1 and CDR2 sequences are SGHTS and YDEGEE. The CDR3 contains 16 residues. CDR3 DNA: TGTGCCAGCAGCTTTCAAGGTCCAGGGGACAATCAGCCCCAGCATTTT. This codes for CASSFQGPGDNQPQHF.

V is TRBV7-9 and J is TRBJ1-3; D unresolved. The CDR3 is 12 amino acids. CDR1 is SEHNR, CDR2 FQNEAQ, per germline (reference sequence). The V gene lost 5 bases and the J gene lost 1 base, with 3 bases spanning the gap. Here the CDR3 DNA reads TGTGCCAGCAGCCTATCTGGAAACACCATATATTTT. It yields the protein CASSLSGNTIYF.

The J gene is TRBJ2-1, the V gene TRBV6-6; D is perhaps TRBD1 or TRBD2 (5 bases each). V was pared by 7 bases and J by 2 bases, with 12 bases between. Germline V CDR1 and CDR2: MNHNY, SVGAGI (reference sequence). This CDR3 spans 14 amino acids. CDR3 in amino acids: CASTPGTPYNEQFF. Here the CDR3 DNA reads TGTGCCAGCACTCCAGGGACCCCCTACAATGAGCAGTTCTTC.

The chain combines TRBV10-1 with TRBJ2-1; tentatively, D is TRBD2 (6 bases). The CDR3 length is 16 residues. The germline V gene encodes CDR1 WNHNN and CDR2 SYGVQD (reference sequence). Deletions cut 0 bases from V and 0 bases from J, with 9 bases between. CDR3 DNA: TGCGCCAGCAGTGAGTCAACTAGCCTCTCCTACAATGAGCAGTTCTTC. It yields the protein CASSESTSLSYNEQFF.

This clone appeared once. The CDR3 protein is CASSPTAQQGAKNIQYF. DNA of the CDR3: TGTGCCAGCAGCCCAACGGCCCAACAGGGTGCCAAAAACATTCAGTACTTC. The chain carries TRBV7-2 and TRBJ2-4; a possible D gene is TRBD1 (6 bases). Germline values: CDR1 SGHTA, CDR2 FQGNSA. Trimming pared 5 bases from V and 1 base from J, leaving 18 bases between. CDR3 length equals 17 residues.

V usage is TRBV28 and J usage is TRBJ2-4, with TRBD2 matching 13 bases. The CDR3 loop spans 14 amino acids. Germline CDR1 is MDHEN and CDR2 is SYDVKM. V trimming: 6 bases; J trimming: 8 bases; junction bases outside the gene matches: 4. The CDR3, as DNA: TGTGCCAGCAGCGTAGGACTAGCGGGGGACATTCAGTACTTC. Translating it yields CASSVGLAGDIQYF. Complete variable domain (other parts from reference TRBV28 and TRBJ2-4): DVKVTQSSRYLVKRTGEKVFLECVQDMDHENMFWYRQDPGLGLRLIYFSYDVKMKEKGDIPEGYSVSREKKERFSLILESASTNQTSMYLCASSVGLAGDIQYFGAGTRLSVL.

This rearrangement joins TRBV28 to TRBJ2-5; tentative D call: TRBD2 (6 bases). The end of the DNA is better explained by TRBJ2-7, so the J call may be wrong. There are 14 residues in the CDR3. From germline, CDR1 is MDHEN and CDR2 SYDVKM. The CDR3 protein is CASSLSGRGYEQYF. CDR3 DNA: TGTGCCAGCAGTTTATCCGGGAGAGGCTACGAGCAGTACTTC.

In this sample, this clone turned up a few times. The rearrangement uses TRBV7-2 and TRBJ1-3, with D perhaps TRBD1 (6 bases). The V and J ends lost 5 bases and 1 base respectively, with 12 bases between them. There are 15 residues in the CDR3. CDR1 SGHTA and CDR2 FQGNSA come from the germline V gene. The CDR3: CASSRARGSGNTIYF. The CDR3 coding sequence is TGTGCCAGCAGCAGAGCCAGGGGATCTGGAAACACCATATATTTT.

The genes are TRBV5-4 and TRBJ1-2; tentatively, D is TRBD1 (5 bases). The CDR3 spans 15 residues. V lost 4 bases, J lost 1 base, and 14 bases lay in between. Germline V gene data show CDR1 as SGHNT and CDR2 as YYREEE (reference sequence). CDR3 nucleotides: TGTGCCAGCAGCGGCAGAGGGACGCTTAACTATGGCTACACCTTC. It is translated as CASSGRGTLNYGYTF. Full variable domain (rest looked up from reference TRBV5-4 and TRBJ1-2): ETGVTQSPTHLIKTRGQQVTLRCSSQSGHNTVSWYQQALGQGPQFIFQYYREEENGRGNFPPRFSGLQFPNYSSELNVNALELDDSALYLCASSGRGTLNYGYTFGSGTRLTVV.

This chain uses TRBV6-1 with TRBJ1-2; D possibly corresponds to TRBD1 (5 bases). The germline gives CDR1 MNHNS, CDR2 SASEGT. The CDR3 is made up of 11 amino acids. V lost 5 bases to trimming and J lost 8 bases, with 9 bases between them. The DNA of the CDR3 is TGTGCCAGCAGTCCGGGGCTGGGCTACACCTTC. This sequence encodes CASSPGLGYTF.